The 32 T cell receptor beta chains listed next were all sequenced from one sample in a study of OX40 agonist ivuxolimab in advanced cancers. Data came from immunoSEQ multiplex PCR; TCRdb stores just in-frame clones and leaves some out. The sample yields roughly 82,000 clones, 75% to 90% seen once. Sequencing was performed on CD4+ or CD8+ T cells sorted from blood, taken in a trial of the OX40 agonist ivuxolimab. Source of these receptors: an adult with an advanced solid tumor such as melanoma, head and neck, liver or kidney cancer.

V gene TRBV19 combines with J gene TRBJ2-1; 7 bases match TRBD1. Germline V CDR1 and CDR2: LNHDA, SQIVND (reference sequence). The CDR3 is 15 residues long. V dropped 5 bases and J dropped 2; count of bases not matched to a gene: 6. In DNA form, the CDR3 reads TGTGCCAGTAGTCCGACAGGGTCGCCCTACAATGAGCAGTTCTTC. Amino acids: CASSPTGSPYNEQFF.

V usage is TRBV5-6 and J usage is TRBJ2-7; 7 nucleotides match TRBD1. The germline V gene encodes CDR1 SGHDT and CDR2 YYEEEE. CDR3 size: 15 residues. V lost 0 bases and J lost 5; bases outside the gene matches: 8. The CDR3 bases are TGTGCCAGCAGCTTGGTCTTGGGACAGCCTAACGAGCAGTACTTC. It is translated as CASSLVLGQPNEQYF.

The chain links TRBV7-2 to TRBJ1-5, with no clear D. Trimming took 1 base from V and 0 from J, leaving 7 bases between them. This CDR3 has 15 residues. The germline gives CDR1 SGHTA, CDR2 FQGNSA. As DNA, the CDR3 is TGTGCCAGCAGCTTAGACAGAAATAGCAATCAGCCCCAGCATTTT. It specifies CASSLDRNSNQPQHF.

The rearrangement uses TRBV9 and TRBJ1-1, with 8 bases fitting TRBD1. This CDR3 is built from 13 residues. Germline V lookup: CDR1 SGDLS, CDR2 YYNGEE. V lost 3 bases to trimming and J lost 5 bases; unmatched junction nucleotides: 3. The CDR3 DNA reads TGTGCCAGCAGCGCAGGGGGCTGGACTGAAGCTTTCTTT. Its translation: CASSAGGWTEAFF.

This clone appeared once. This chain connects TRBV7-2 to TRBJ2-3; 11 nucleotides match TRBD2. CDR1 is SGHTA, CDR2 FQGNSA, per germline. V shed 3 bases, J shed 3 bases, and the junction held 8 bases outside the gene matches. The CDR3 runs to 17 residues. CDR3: CASSFRLAGPRTDTQYF. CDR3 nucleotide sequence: TGTGCCAGCAGCTTCCGACTAGCGGGGCCTAGGACAGATACGCAGTATTTT.

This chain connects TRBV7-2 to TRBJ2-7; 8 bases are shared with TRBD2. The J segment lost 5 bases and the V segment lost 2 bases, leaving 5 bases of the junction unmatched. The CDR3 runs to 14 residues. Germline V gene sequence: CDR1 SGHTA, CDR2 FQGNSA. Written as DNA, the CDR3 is TGTGCCAGCAGCTTACGGCGGGGGGCCGACGAGCAGTACTTC. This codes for CASSLRRGADEQYF.

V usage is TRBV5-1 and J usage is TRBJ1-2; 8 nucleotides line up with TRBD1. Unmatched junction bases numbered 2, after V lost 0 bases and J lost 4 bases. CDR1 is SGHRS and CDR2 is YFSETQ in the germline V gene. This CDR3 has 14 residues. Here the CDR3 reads CASSLGDRPYGYTF. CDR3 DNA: TGCGCCAGCAGCTTGGGGGACAGGCCCTATGGCTACACCTTC.

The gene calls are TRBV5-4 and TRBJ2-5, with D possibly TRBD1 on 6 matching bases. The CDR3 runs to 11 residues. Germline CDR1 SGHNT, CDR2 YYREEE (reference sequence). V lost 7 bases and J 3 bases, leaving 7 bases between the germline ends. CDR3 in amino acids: CASGTKETQYF. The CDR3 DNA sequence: TGTGCCAGCGGGACAAAAGAGACCCAGTACTTC.

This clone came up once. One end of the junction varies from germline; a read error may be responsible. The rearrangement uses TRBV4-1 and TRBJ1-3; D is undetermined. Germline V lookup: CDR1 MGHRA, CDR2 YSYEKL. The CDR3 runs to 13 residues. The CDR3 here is CASGQAHGNTIYF. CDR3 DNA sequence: TGCGCCAGCGGCCAAGCACACGGAAACACCATATATTTT.

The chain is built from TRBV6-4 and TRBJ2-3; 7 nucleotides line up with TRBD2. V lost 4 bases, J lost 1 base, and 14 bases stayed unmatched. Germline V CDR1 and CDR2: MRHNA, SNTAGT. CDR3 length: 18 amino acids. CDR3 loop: CASSAQNVTSDGTDTQYF. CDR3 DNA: TGTGCCAGCAGTGCCCAAAACGTTACTAGCGATGGCACAGATACGCAGTATTTT.

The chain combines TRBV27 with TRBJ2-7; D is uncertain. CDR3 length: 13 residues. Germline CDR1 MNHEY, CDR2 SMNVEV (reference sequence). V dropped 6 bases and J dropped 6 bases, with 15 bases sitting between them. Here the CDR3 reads CASSFEVVGEQYF. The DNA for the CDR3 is TGTGCCAGCAGCTTCGAGGTCGTCGGCGAGCAGTACTTC.

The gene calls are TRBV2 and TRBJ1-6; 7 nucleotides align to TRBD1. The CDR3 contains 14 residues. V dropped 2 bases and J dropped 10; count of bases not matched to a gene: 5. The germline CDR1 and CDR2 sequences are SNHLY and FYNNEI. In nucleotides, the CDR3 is TGTGCCAGCAGTGAAACAGGGGCCCGGTCACCCCTCCACTTT. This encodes CASSETGARSPLHF. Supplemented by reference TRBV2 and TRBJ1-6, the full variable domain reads EPEVTQTPSHQVTQMGQEVILRCVPISNHLYFYWYRQILGQKVEFLVSFYNNEISEKSEIFDDQFSVERPDGSNFTLKIRSTKLEDSAMYFCASSETGARSPLHFGNGTRLTVT.

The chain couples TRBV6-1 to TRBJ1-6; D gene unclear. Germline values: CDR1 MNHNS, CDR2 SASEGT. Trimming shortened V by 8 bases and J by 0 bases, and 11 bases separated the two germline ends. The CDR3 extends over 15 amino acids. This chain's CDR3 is CASLGESSYNSPLHF. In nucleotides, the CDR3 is TGTGCCAGCCTAGGCGAGAGCTCCTATAATTCACCCCTCCACTTT.

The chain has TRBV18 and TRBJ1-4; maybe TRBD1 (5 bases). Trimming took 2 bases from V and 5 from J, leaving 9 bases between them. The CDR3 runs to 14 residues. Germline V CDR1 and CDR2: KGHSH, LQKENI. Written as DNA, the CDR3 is TGTGCCAGCTCACCAACAGGCGTCAATGAAAAACTGTTTTTT. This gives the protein CASSPTGVNEKLFF. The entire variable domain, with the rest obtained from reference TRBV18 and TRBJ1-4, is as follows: NAGVMQNPRHLVRRRGQEARLRCSPMKGHSHVYWYRQLPEEGLKFMVYLQKENIIDESGMPKERFSAEFPKEGPSILRIQQVVRGDSAAYFCASSPTGVNEKLFFGSGTQLSVL.

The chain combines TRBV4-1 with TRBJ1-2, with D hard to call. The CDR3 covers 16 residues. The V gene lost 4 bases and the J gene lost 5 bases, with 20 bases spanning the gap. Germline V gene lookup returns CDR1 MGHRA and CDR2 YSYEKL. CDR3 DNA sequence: TGCGCCAGCAGCCCCCAACCGACCGTGGTTGTTTATGGCTACACCTTC. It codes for CASSPQPTVVVYGYTF.

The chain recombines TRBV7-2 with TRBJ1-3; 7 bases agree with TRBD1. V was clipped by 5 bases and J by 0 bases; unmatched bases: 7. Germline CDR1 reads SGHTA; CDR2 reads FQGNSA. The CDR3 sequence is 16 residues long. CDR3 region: CASSARDSFSGNTIYF. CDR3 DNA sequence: TGTGCCAGCAGCGCCCGGGACAGCTTCTCTGGAAACACCATATATTTT. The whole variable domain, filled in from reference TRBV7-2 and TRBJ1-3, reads GAGVSQSPSNKVTEKGKDVELRCDPISGHTALYWYRQSLGQGLEFLIYFQGNSAPDKSGLPSDRFSAERTGGSVSTLTIQRTQQEDSAVYLCASSARDSFSGNTIYFGEGSWLTVV.

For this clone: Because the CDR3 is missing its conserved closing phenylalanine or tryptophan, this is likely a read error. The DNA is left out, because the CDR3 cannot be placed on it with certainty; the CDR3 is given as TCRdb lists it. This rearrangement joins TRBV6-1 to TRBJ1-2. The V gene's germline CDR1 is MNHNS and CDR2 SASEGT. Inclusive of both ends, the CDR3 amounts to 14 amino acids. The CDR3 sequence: CASSEAPILAVPRV.

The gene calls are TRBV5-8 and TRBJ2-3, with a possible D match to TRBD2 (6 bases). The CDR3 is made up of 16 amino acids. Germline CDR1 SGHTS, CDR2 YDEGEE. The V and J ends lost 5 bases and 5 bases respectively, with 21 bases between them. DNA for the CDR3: TGTGCCAGCAGTCCAGGACTATCAAGAGCCCTAGATACGCAGTATTTT. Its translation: CASSPGLSRALDTQYF.

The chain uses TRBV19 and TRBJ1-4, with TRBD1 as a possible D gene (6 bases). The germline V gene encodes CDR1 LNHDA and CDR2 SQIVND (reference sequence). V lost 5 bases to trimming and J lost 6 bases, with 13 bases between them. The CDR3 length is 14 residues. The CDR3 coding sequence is TGTGCCAGTAGTGGCTGGGGGCAAGATGAAAAACTGTTTTTT. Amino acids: CASSGWGQDEKLFF.

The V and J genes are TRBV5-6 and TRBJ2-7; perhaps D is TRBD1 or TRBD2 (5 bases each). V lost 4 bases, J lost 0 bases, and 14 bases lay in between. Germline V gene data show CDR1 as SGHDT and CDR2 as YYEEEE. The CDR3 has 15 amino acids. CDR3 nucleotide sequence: TGTGCCAGCAGCCCGGGGCAGCTCTCCTCCTACGAGCAGTACTTC. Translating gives CASSPGQLSSYEQYF.

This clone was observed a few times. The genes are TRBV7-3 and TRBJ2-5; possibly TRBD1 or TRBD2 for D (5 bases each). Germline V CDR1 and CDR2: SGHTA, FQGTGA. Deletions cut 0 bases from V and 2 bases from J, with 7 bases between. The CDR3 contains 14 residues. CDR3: CASSLTGGQETQYF. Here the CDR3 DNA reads TGTGCCAGCAGCTTAACTGGGGGTCAAGAGACCCAGTACTTC. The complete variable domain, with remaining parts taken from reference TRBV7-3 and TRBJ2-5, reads GAGVSQTPSNKVTEKGKYVELRCDPISGHTALYWYRQSLGQGPEFLIYFQGTGAADDSGLPNDRFFAVRPEGSVSTLKIQRTERGDSAVYLCASSLTGGQETQYFGPGTRLLVL.

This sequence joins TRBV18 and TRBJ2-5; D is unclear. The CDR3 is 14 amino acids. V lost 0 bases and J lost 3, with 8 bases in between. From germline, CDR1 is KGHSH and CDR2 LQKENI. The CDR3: CASSPPGSKETQYF. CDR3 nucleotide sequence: TGTGCCAGCTCACCACCGGGCTCGAAAGAGACCCAGTACTTC.

CDR3 in amino acids: CAISDPDRETQYF. The DNA of the CDR3 is TGTGCCATCAGTGACCCGGACAGGGAGACCCAGTACTTC. V and J are TRBV10-3 and TRBJ2-5; 7 bases agree with TRBD1. V gave up 3 bases and J gave up 5 bases; unmatched junction bases: 3. The germline V gene has CDR1 ENHRY and CDR2 SYGVKD. This CDR3 spans 13 amino acids.

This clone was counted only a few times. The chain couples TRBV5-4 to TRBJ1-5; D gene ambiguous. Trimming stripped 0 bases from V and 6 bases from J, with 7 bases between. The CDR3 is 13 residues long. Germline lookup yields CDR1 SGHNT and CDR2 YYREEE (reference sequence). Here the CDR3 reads CASSLDSPQPQHF. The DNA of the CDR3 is TGTGCCAGCAGCTTGGACTCCCCTCAGCCCCAGCATTTT.

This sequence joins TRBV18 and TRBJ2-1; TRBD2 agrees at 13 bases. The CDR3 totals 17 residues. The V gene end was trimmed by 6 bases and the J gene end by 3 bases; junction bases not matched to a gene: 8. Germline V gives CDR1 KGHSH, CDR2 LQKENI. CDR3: CASSSTSGGTVYNEQFF. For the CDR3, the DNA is TGTGCCAGCTCTTCGACTAGCGGGGGGACGGTCTACAATGAGCAGTTCTTC.

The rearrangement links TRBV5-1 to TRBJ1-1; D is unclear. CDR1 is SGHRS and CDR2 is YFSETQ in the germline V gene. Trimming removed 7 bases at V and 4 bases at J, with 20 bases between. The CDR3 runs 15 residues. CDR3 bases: TGCGCCAGCCGTCCGGTTGGACCGGCCGTCACTGAAGCTTTCTTT. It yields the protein CASRPVGPAVTEAFF. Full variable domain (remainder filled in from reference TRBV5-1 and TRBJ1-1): KAGVTQTPRYLIKTRGQQVTLSCSPISGHRSVSWYQQTPGQGLQFLFEYFSETQRNKGNFPGRFSGRQFSNSRSEMNVSTLELGDSALYLCASRPVGPAVTEAFFGQGTRLTVV.

CDR3 loop: CASSQGGAGQPQHF. The CDR3 DNA reads as TGCGCCAGCAGCCAGGGGGGGGCAGGTCAGCCCCAGCATTTT. This chain links TRBV4-3 with TRBJ1-5; D might be TRBD1 (6 bases). This CDR3 has 14 amino acids. V was pared by 3 bases and J by 6 bases, with 12 bases between. Germline CDR1 LGHNA, CDR2 YSLEER.

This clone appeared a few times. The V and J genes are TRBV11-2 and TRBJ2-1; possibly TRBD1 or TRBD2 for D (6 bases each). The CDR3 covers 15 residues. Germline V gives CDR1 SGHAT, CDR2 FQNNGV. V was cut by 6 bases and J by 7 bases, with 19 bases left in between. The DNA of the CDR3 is TGTGCCAGCAGACCTCTTGGGGGGCGTAGGAATGAGCAGTTCTTC. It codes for CASRPLGGRRNEQFF.

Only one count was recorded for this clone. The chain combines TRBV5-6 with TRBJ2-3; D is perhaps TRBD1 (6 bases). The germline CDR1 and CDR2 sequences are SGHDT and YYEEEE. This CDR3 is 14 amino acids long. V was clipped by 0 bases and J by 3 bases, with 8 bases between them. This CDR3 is CASSLGTVTDTQYF. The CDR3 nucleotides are TGTGCCAGCAGCTTGGGGACAGTTACAGATACGCAGTATTTT. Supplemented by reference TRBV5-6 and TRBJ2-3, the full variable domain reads DAGVTQSPTHLIKTRGQQVTLRCSPKSGHDTVSWYQQALGQGPQFIFQYYEEEERQRGNFPDRFSGHQFPNYSSELNVNALLLGDSALYLCASSLGTVTDTQYFGPGTRLTVL.

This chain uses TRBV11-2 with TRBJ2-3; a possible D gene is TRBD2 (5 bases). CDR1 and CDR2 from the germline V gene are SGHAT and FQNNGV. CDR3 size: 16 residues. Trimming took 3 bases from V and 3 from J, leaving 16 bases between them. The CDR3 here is CASSFATTRLTDTQYF. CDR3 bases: TGTGCCAGCAGCTTTGCCACTACACGACTAACAGATACGCAGTATTTT.

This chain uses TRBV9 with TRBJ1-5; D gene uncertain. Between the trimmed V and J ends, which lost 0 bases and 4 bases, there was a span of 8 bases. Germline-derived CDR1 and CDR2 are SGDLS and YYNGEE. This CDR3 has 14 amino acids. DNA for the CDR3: TGTGCCAGCAGCGTAGTTCCGGAGAATCAGCCCCAGCATTTT. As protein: CASSVVPENQPQHF.

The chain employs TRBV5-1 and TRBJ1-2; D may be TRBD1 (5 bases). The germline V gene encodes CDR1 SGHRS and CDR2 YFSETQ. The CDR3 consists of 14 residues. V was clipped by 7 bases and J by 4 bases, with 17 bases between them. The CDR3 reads CASGLSGGTYGYTF. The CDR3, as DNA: TGCGCCAGCGGACTCTCCGGGGGGACCTATGGCTACACCTTC.